Listed below are T cell receptor beta chains from one sample, sequenced in a study of T cells in Graves' hyperthyroidism and ophthalmopathy. TCRdb reanalysed the multiplex PCR reads using MiXCR and keeps one entry per CDR3 protein. The data contain approximately 400,000 distinct CDR3 sequences, about 19% of them singletons. The sample consisted of blood. The receptors come from a woman aged 18-29 years with Graves' hyperthyroidism. The CDR3 runs from the conserved cysteine through the conserved F or W. A D gene is named only where the DNA matches it firmly. Clone size is shown for a subset of rows, as once, few, many or a class of expanded clone.

v_gene: TRBV30
d_gene: .
j_gene: TRBJ2-2
abundance: .
CDR3aa: CAWSHEGEGGLTGELFF
CDR3nt: TGTGCCTGGAGTCACGAAGGGGAGGGGGGCCTCACCGGGGAGCTGTTTTTT

v_gene: TRBV7-6
d_gene: TRBD1
j_gene: TRBJ2-2
abundance: .
CDR3aa: CASLLTGDRVHGELFF
CDR3nt: TGTGCCAGCCTATTAACTGGGGACAGGGTTCACGGGGAGCTGTTTTTT

v_gene: TRBV7-6
d_gene: .
j_gene: TRBJ1-1
abundance: many
CDR3aa: CASSLGQPGTEAFF
CDR3nt: TGTGCCAGCAGCTTGGGCCAGCCGGGCACTGAAGCTTTCTTT

v_gene: TRBV5-1
d_gene: .
j_gene: TRBJ1-5
abundance: few
CDR3aa: CASSLGTRNQPQHF
CDR3nt: TGCGCCAGCAGCTTGGGCACCCGGAATCAGCCCCAGCATTTT

v_gene: TRBV20-1
d_gene: .
j_gene: TRBJ2-5
abundance: many
CDR3aa: CSARDGGQQETQYF
CDR3nt: TGCAGTGCTAGAGATGGAGGGCAGCAAGAGACCCAGTACTTC

v_gene: TRBV4-2
d_gene: .
j_gene: TRBJ2-6
abundance: .
CDR3aa: CASSQAGGSGANVLTF
CDR3nt: TGTGCCAGCAGCCAAGCGGGGGGCTCCGGGGCCAACGTCCTGACTTTC

v_gene: TRBV2
d_gene: .
j_gene: TRBJ2-5
abundance: .
CDR3aa: CASSEDGLQETQYF
CDR3nt: TGTGCCAGCAGTGAAGATGGTCTTCAAGAGACCCAGTACTTC

v_gene: TRBV28
d_gene: .
j_gene: TRBJ1-2
abundance: many
CDR3aa: CASSGDAYGYTF
CDR3nt: TGTGCCAGCAGCGGGGATGCCTATGGCTACACCTTC

v_gene: TRBV20-1
d_gene: .
j_gene: TRBJ2-7
abundance: many
CDR3aa: CSAKLGQSYEQYF
CDR3nt: TGCAGTGCCAAGTTGGGGCAGTCCTACGAGCAGTACTTC

v_gene: TRBV2
d_gene: .
j_gene: TRBJ2-5
abundance: many
CDR3aa: CASSESEPAETQYF
CDR3nt: TGTGCCAGCAGTGAATCGGAGCCAGCAGAGACCCAGTACTTC

v_gene: TRBV7-9
d_gene: .
j_gene: TRBJ1-1
abundance: many
CDR3aa: CASSWVGPEAFF
CDR3nt: TGTGCCAGCAGCTGGGTGGGGCCTGAAGCTTTCTTT

v_gene: TRBV30
d_gene: .
j_gene: TRBJ1-3
abundance: .
CDR3aa: CAWSVSRSGNTIYF
CDR3nt: TGTGCCTGGAGTGTATCCCGCTCTGGAAACACCATATATTTT

v_gene: TRBV12-3/TRBV12-4
d_gene: .
j_gene: TRBJ1-5
abundance: many
CDR3aa: CASRYGDGMPQHF
CDR3nt: TGTGCCAGCAGATATGGAGACGGCATGCCCCAGCATTTT

v_gene: TRBV12-3/TRBV12-4
d_gene: .
j_gene: TRBJ1-1
abundance: many
CDR3aa: CASSPDRQYSEAFF
CDR3nt: TGTGCCAGCAGTCCGGACAGACAGTACTCTGAAGCTTTCTTT

v_gene: TRBV29-1
d_gene: .
j_gene: TRBJ1-5
abundance: many
CDR3aa: CSVEVGGQPQHF
CDR3nt: TGCAGCGTTGAAGTTGGGGGTCAGCCCCAGCATTTT

v_gene: TRBV6-5
d_gene: .
j_gene: TRBJ2-7
abundance: many
CDR3aa: CASSYLDRYYEQYF
CDR3nt: TGTGCCAGCAGTTACCTGGACAGATACTACGAGCAGTACTTC

v_gene: TRBV29-1
d_gene: TRBD1
j_gene: TRBJ1-1
abundance: many
CDR3aa: CSVDRQGAAEAFF
CDR3nt: TGCAGCGTCGATCGGCAGGGGGCCGCTGAAGCTTTCTTT

v_gene: TRBV6-1
d_gene: TRBD1
j_gene: TRBJ2-7
abundance: many
CDR3aa: CASSTGASSYEQYF
CDR3nt: TGTGCCAGCAGTACAGGGGCTAGCTCCTACGAGCAGTACTTC

v_gene: TRBV4-2
d_gene: TRBD1
j_gene: TRBJ1-5
abundance: many
CDR3aa: CATGQGGNQPQHF
CDR3nt: TGTGCCACCGGACAGGGAGGCAATCAGCCCCAGCATTTT